This TCR beta chain comes out of a study of cytomegalovirus exposure and HLA in healthy donors. Study-wide points: Per a prior analysis, the majority of TCR beta V segments were productive roughly 90% or roughly 30% of the time. DRB1 showed the most TCR associations and HLA-C the fewest in a later analysis, as rates varied by HLA locus.

PCR amplification relied on 60 Vbeta primers (plus 13 Jbeta primers). Clones were read by immunoSEQ multiplex PCR, and TCRdb kept only the in-frame ones, dropping some. This table has about 200,000 clones, about 77% appearing once. The ends were cut back, 5 bases at V and 1 base at J, with 8 bases in the middle. CDR3 length: 14 amino acids. Per the germline V gene, CDR1 is MNHEY and CDR2 is SVGAGI. Donors consisted of healthy bone marrow donors. At sampling all donors were nominally healthy, likely with unrecorded immune exposures. About this clone itself: What it recognizes is unknown.

The specimen was PBMCs. V is TRBV6-5 and J is TRBJ2-2, with D maybe TRBD1 (5 bases). This TCR was recovered from a young woman in good health and CMV-seronegative. CDR3 residues: CASSATGNTGELFF. CDR3 bases: TGTGCCAGCAGTGCAACAGGGAACACCGGGGAGCTGTTTTTT.